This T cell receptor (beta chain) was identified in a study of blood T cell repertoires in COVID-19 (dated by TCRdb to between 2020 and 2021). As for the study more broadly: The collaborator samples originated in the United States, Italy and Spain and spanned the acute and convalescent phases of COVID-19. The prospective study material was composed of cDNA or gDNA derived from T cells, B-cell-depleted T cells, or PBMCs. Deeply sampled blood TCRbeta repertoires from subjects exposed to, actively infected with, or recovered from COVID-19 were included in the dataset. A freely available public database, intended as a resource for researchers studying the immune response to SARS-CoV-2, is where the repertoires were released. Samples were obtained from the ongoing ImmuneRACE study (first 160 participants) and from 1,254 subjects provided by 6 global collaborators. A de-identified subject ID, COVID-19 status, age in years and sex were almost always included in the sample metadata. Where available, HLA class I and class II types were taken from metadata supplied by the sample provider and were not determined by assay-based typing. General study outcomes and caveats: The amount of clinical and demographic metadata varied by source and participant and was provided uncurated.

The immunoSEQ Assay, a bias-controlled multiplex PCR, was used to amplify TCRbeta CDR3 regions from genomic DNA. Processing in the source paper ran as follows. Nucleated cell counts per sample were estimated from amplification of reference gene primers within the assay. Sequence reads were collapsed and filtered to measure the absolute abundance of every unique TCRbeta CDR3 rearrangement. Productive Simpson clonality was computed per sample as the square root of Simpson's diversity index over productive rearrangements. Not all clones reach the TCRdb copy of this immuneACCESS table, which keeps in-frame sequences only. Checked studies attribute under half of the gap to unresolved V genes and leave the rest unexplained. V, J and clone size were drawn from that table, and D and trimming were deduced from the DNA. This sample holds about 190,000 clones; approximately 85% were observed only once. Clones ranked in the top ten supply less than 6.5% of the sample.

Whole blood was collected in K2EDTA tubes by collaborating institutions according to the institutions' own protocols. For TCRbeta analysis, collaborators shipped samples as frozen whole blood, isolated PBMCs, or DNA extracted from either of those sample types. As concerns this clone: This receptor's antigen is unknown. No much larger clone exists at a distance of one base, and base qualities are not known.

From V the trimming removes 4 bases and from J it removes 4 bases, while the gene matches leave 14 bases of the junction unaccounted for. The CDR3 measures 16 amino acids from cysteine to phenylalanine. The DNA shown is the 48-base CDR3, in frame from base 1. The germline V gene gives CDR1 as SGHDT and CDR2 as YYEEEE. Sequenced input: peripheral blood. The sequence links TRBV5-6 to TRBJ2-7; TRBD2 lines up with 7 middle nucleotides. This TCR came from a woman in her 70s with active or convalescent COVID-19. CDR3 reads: CASSPRSGGSAYEQYF. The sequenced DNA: TGTGCCAGCAGCCCCCGCTCCGGGGGGTCGGCGTACGAGCAGTACTTC.